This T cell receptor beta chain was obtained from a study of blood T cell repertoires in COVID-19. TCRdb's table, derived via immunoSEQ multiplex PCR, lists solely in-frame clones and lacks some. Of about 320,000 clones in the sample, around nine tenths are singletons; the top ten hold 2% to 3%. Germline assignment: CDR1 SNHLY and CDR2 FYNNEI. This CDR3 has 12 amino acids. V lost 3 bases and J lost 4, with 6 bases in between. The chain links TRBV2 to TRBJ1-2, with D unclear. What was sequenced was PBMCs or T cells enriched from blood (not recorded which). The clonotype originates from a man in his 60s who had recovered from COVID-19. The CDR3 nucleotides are TGTGCCAGCAGTGAGAGGAGCTATGGCTACACCTTC. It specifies CASSERSYGYTF.